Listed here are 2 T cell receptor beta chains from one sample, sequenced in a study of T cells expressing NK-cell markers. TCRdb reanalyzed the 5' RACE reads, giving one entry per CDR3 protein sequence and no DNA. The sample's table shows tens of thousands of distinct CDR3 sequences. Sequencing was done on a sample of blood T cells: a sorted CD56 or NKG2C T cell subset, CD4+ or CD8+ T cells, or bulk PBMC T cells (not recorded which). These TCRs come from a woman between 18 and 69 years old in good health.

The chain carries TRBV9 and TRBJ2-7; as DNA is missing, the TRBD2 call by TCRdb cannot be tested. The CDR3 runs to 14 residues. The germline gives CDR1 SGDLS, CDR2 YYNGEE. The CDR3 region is CASSAGGVPYEQYF.

CDR3: CASSPDRGPYTEAFF. This chain links TRBV5-1 with TRBJ1-1; TCRdb names TRBD1, which stays unverified in the absence of DNA. The CDR3 totals 15 residues. Germline values: CDR1 SGHRS, CDR2 YFSETQ.